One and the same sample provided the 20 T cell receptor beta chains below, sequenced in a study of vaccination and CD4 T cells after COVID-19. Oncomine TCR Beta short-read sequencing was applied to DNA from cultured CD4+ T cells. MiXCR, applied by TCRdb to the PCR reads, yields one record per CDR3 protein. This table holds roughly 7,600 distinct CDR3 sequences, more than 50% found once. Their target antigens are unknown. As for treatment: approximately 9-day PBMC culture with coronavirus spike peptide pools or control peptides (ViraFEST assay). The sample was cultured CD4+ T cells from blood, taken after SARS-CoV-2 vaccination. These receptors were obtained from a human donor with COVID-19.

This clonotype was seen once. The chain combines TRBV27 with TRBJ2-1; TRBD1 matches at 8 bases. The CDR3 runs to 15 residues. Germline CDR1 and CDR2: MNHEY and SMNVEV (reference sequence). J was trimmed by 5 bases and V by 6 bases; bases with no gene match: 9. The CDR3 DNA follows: TGTGCCAGCAGCCGTCCCGGGACAGGACACAATGAGCAGTTCTTC. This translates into CASSRPGTGHNEQFF.

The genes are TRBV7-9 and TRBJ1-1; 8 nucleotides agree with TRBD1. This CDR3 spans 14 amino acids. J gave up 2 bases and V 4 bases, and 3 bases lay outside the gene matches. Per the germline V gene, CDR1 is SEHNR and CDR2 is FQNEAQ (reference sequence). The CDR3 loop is CASSSGQVNTEAFF. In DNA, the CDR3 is TGTGCCAGCAGCTCGGGACAGGTAAACACTGAAGCTTTCTTT.

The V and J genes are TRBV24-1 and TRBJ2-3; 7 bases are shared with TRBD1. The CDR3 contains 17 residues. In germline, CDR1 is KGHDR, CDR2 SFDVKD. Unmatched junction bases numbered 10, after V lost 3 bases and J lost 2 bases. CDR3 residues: CATSDAQGTDYTDTQYF. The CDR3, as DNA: TGTGCCACCAGTGATGCTCAAGGGACAGACTACACAGATACGCAGTATTTT.

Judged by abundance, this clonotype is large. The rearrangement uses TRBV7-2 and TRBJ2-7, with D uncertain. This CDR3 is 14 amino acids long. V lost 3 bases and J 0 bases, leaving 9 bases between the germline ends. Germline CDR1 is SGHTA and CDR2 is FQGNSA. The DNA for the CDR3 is TGTGCCAGCAGCTTCGGCAGTAGCTCCTACGAGCAGTACTTC. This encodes CASSFGSSSYEQYF.

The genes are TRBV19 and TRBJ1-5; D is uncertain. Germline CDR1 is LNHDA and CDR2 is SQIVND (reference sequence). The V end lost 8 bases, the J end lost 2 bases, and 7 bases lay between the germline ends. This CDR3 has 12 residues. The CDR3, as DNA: TGTGCCAGTTTTTCCGGCAATCAGCCCCAGCATTTT. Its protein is CASFSGNQPQHF. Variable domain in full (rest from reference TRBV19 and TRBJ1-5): DGGITQSPKYLFRKEGQNVTLSCEQNLNHDAMYWYRQDPGQGLRLIYYSQIVNDFQKGDIAEGYSVSREKKESFPLTVTSAQKNPTAFYLCASFSGNQPQHFGDGTRLSIL.

CDR3: CASSRQNTEAFF. CDR3 bases: TGTGCCAGCAGCAGACAGAACACTGAAGCTTTCTTT. V is TRBV6-1 and J is TRBJ1-1, with D unresolved. The CDR3 consists of 12 residues. The germline V gene encodes CDR1 MNHNS and CDR2 SASEGT. Deletions cut 6 bases from V and 1 base from J, with 6 bases between.

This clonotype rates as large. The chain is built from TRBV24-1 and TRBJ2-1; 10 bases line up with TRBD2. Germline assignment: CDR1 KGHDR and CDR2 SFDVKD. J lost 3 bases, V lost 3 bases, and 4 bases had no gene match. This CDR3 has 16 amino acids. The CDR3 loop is CATSDIAGGDYNEQFF. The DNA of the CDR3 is TGTGCCACCAGTGATATAGCGGGGGGCGACTACAATGAGCAGTTCTTC.

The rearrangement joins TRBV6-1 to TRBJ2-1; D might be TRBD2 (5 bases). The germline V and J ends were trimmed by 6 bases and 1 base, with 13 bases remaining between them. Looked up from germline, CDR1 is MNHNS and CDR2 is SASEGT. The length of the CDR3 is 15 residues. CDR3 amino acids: CASSQTRLSYNEQFF. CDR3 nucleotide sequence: TGTGCCAGCAGCCAAACTAGGTTGTCCTACAATGAGCAGTTCTTC.

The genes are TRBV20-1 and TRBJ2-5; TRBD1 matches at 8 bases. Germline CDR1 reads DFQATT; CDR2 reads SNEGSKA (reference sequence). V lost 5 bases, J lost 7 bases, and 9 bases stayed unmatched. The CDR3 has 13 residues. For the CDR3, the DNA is TGCAGTGCTCCACCACAGGGGGAAGGGACCCAGTACTTC. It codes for CSAPPQGEGTQYF.

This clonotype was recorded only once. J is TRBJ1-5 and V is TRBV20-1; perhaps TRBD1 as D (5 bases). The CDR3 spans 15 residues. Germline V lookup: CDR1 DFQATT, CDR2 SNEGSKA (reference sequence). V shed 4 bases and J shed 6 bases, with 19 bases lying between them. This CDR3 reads CSATPGKWDSQPQHF. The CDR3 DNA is TGCAGTGCTACACCAGGGAAGTGGGATAGTCAGCCCCAGCATTTT.

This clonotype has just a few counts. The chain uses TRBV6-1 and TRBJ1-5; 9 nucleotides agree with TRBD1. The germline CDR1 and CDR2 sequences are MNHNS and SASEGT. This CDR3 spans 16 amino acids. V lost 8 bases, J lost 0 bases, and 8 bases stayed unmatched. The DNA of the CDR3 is TGTGCCAGCCGGAGGACAGGGGCGAATAGCAATCAGCCCCAGCATTTT. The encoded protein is CASRRTGANSNQPQHF.

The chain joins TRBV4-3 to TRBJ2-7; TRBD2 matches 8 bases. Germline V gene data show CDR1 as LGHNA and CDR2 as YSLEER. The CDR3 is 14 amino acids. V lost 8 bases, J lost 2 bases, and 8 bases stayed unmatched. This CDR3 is CASGDGGAAYEQYF. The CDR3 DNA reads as TGCGCCAGCGGCGACGGGGGGGCTGCCTACGAGCAGTACTTC.

The CDR3 DNA follows: TGTGCCAGCGGCCCCGGCGACCGGACCTACGAGCAGTACTTC. Translation: CASGPGDRTYEQYF. The chain uses TRBV11-3 and TRBJ2-7, with D hard to call. The CDR3 spans 14 residues. Germline assignment: CDR1 SGHNT and CDR2 YENEEA. Between the trimmed V and J ends, which lost 8 bases and 2 bases, there was a span of 16 bases.

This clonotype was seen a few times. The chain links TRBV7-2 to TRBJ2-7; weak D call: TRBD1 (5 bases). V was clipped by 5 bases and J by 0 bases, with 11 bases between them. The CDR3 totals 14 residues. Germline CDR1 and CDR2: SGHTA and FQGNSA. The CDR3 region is CASSLRQPSYEQYF. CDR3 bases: TGTGCCAGCAGCCTCCGACAGCCCTCCTACGAGCAGTACTTC.

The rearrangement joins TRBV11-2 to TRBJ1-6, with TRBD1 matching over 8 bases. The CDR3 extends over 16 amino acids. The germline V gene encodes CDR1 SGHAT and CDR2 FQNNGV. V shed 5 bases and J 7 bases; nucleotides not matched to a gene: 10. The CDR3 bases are TGTGCCAGCAGCCGAGACGACAGGGGACGGAATTCACCCCTCCACTTT. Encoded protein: CASSRDDRGRNSPLHF.

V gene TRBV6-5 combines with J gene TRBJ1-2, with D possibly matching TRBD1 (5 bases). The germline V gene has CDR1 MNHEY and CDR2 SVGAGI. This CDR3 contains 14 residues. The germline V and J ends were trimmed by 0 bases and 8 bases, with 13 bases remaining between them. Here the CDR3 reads CASSYSTGRVGYTF. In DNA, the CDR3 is TGTGCCAGCAGTTACTCGACGGGACGGGTCGGCTACACCTTC.

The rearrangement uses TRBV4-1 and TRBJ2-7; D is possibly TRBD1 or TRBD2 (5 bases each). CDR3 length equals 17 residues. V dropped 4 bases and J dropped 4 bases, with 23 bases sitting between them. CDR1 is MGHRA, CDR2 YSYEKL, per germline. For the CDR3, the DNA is TGCGCCAGCAGCCCCAAAGGGGCGGGCGCACTCACTTACGAGCAGTACTTC. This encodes CASSPKGAGALTYEQYF.

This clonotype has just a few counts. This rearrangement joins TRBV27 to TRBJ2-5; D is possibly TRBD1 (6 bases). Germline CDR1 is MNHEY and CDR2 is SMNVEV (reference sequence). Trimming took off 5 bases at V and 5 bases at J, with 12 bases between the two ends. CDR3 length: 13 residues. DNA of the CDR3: TGTGCCAGCAGTACACAGGGTTCCGAGACCCAGTACTTC. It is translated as CASSTQGSETQYF.

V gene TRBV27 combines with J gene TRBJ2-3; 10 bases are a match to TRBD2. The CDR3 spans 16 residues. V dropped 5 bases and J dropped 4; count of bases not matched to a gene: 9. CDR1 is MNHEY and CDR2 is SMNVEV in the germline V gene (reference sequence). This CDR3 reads CASSPGVAGGSDTQYF. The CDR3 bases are TGTGCCAGCAGTCCAGGCGTAGCGGGGGGTTCAGATACGCAGTATTTT.

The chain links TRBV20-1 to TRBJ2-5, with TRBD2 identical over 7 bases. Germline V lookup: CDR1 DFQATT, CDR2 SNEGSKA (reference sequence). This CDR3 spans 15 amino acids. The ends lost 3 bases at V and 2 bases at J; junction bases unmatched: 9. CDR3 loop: CSASSGPGRQETQYF. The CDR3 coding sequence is TGCAGTGCTAGTAGCGGGCCGGGTCGGCAAGAGACCCAGTACTTC.